The sequence of this T cell receptor beta chain was determined in a study of shared clonotypes between healthy human individuals. Study-level points and caveats: The researchers took only blood, and tissue repertoires probably look different. Donor clonotype sharing was expected to depend on sequencing depth.

CD8 cells classed as naive were CD45RO-negative and positively selected for CCR7, excluding terminally differentiated effector memory CD45RA+ cells. Germline V lookup: CDR1 SGHVS, CDR2 FNYEAQ. The CDR3 spans 17 residues. Trimming took 2 bases from V and 5 from J; bases not matched to a gene: 14. Comment on this clone: The antigen remains undetermined.

Sequencing was performed with immunoSEQ multiplex PCR; in TCRdb, only in-frame clones are kept and a portion is missing. This sample has about 2 million clones, with approximately 94% found just once. Sequenced input: naive CD8+ T cells sorted from blood. The rearrangement joins TRBV7-6 to TRBJ2-5, with 7 bases that match TRBD1. The sequence came from a man younger than 35 in good health. Written as DNA, the CDR3 is TGTGCCAGCAGCTTAATTGGAGCTGATATGGACAGGGAGACCCAGTACTTC. This sequence encodes CASSLIGADMDRETQYF.